This T cell receptor (beta chain) was identified in a study of CXCR3-negative and CXCR3-positive naive CD8 T cells. The CDR3 length is 15 residues. Germline V gene lookup returns CDR1 MGHRA and CDR2 YSYEKL. As concerns this clonotype: Its antigen is currently unknown.

Notes on the study in general: Naive CXCR3-positive and CXCR3-negative cells shared similar TRBV-TRBJ usage, unlike memory cells.

The authors made the TRB cDNA libraries by 5' RACE using UMI labels. TCRdb re-analyzed the 5' RACE reads; it lists each CDR3 protein once, without DNA. The listing contains tens of thousands of distinct CDR3 sequences. Sequencing used naive CXCR3- CD8+ T cells from blood. The subset denotes: CD45RO-CCR7+CD27+CD95- naive CD8+ T cells lacking CXCR3 (TNR3-). This TCR was sampled from a human donor in good health. Some clones in this sample may be carry-over from other donors' samples. This chain uses TRBV4-1 with TRBJ1-2; TCRdb reports TRBD1, a call that lacks DNA to check it against. The chain's CDR3 is CASSPDGTANYGYTF.